The 25 T cell receptor beta chains below were found in one sample sequenced in a study of regulatory T cells in long-lasting Graves disease. HTBI primers from iRepertoire and Arm-PCR of CDR3 regions yielded the TCR beta libraries. MiXCR, run by TCRdb on the multiplex PCR reads, gives a single entry per CDR3 protein. Of 300,000 to 350,000 distinct CDR3 sequences listed, around 20% are singletons. The time point denotes: persistent/refractory GD, antithyroid drugs over 5 years with positive TRAb. TCR sequences were obtained from RNA taken from PBMCs. Sequenced here: peripheral blood mononuclear cells (PBMCs), sampled when the disease was refractory, from a patient treated with antithyroid drugs. These receptors were taken from a female donor with Graves disease.

The V gene is TRBV7-2, the J gene TRBJ1-2; D unresolved. The CDR3 is 16 amino acids. Trimming cost V 1 base and J 8 bases, with 20 bases left between them. The germline V gene has CDR1 SGHTA and CDR2 FQGNSA. CDR3 protein: CASSLVGSGPETGYTF. The CDR3 DNA reads TGTGCCAGCAGCTTAGTAGGCTCAGGCCCCGAGACGGGCTACACCTTC. Complete variable domain (other parts from reference TRBV7-2 and TRBJ1-2): GAGVSQSPSNKVTEKGKDVELRCDPISGHTALYWYRQSLGQGLEFLIYFQGNSAPDKSGLPSDRFSAERTGGSVSTLTIQRTQQEDSAVYLCASSLVGSGPETGYTFGSGTRLTVV.

This clonotype ranks as medium-sized. The J gene is TRBJ2-5, the V gene TRBV27, with D tentatively TRBD1 (6 bases). This CDR3 region has 11 residues. The germline V gene has CDR1 MNHEY and CDR2 SMNVEV (reference sequence). Trimming stripped 8 bases from V and 5 bases from J, with 9 bases between. CDR3 in DNA: TGTGCCAGCCATAGGGGGGAGACCCAGTACTTC. Encoded protein: CASHRGETQYF.

This clonotype has ten or more counts. J is TRBJ2-5 and V is TRBV12-3 or TRBV12-4, with 10 bases fitting TRBD1. Unmatched junction bases numbered 6, after V lost 6 bases and J lost 5 bases. The CDR3 runs 14 residues. CDR3 amino acids: CASSDRGRLETQYF. CDR3 nucleotide sequence: TGTGCCAGCAGCGACAGGGGGCGCCTGGAGACCCAGTACTTC.

This clonotype was counted ten times or more. The chain carries TRBV12-3 or TRBV12-4 and TRBJ1-2, with 11 positions matching TRBD1. The ends lost 7 bases at V and 8 bases at J; junction bases unmatched: 12. This CDR3 is 15 amino acids long. The CDR3 region is CASTLTGQGARGYTF. As DNA, the CDR3 is TGTGCCAGCACCCTGACAGGACAGGGGGCGCGAGGCTACACCTTC.

As for this clonotype: A read error may explain this, as a much larger clone is one base away. The chain joins TRBV6-1 to TRBJ1-5; D uncertain. This CDR3 has 15 amino acids. CDR1 and CDR2 (germline): MNHNS, SASEGT. V was cut by 5 bases and J by 5 bases, with 16 bases left in between. The DNA for the CDR3 is TGTGCCAGCAGTCCTGTGGACTCTGGCGATCAGCCCCAGCATTTT. Protein sequence: CASSPVDSGDQPQHF.

This clonotype has just a few counts. The chain links TRBV5-1 to TRBJ1-1; TRBD1 matches 9 bases. With V trimmed by 0 bases and J by 4 bases, 10 bases remained unmatched. CDR1 and CDR2 from the germline V gene are SGHRS and YFSETQ. This CDR3 is built from 17 residues. CDR3 in amino acids: CASSLGVMGQGFTEAFF. CDR3 bases: TGCGCCAGCAGCTTGGGGGTTATGGGACAGGGCTTCACTGAAGCTTTCTTT.

The chain is built from TRBV5-1 and TRBJ2-1, with D possibly being TRBD1 (5 bases). Germline CDR1 is SGHRS and CDR2 is YFSETQ. V was shortened by 4 bases and J by 0 bases, with 11 bases between the two germline ends. This CDR3 comprises 15 residues. CDR3 sequence (DNA): TGCGCCAGCAGCGTGGACATAAGCTCCTACAATGAGCAGTTCTTC. It is translated as CASSVDISSYNEQFF.

This clonotype has more than one count but fewer than ten. J is TRBJ2-7 and V is TRBV27, with 11 bases matching TRBD2. Trimming removed 5 bases from V and 5 bases from J; junction bases left unmatched: 17. The CDR3 consists of 18 residues. In germline, CDR1 is MNHEY, CDR2 SMNVEV (reference sequence). The CDR3 coding sequence is TGTGCCAGCAGTCCCATCTCTAGCGGGAGGCTCCCGGGAAACGAGCAGTACTTC. Encoded protein: CASSPISSGRLPGNEQYF.

J is TRBJ1-2 and V is TRBV14, with 7 bases that match TRBD1. CDR1 and CDR2 (germline): SGHDN, FVKESK. The CDR3 contains 15 residues. Unmatched junction bases numbered 5, after V lost 3 bases and J lost 1 base. CDR3 bases: TGTGCCAGCAGCCACTGGGACAGCGATAACTATGGCTACACCTTC. This codes for CASSHWDSDNYGYTF.

Ten or more counts support this clonotype. The V and J genes are TRBV6-9 and TRBJ2-5; D may correspond to TRBD1 or TRBD2 (5 bases each). Germline lookup yields CDR1 MNHGY and CDR2 SVAAGI. Trimming stripped 3 bases from V and 2 bases from J, with 13 bases between. CDR3 size: 15 residues. CDR3 bases: TGTGCCAGCAGTTACTCGAACGGGGCGCAAGAGACCCAGTACTTC. It translates to CASSYSNGAQETQYF.

This clonotype showed up many times. The rearrangement links TRBV11-2 to TRBJ1-1, with 9 bases aligning to TRBD1. Germline trimming cut 4 bases from V and 11 bases from J; bases unmatched to any gene: 5. CDR1 is SGHAT, CDR2 FQNNGV, per germline. The CDR3 totals 12 residues. This CDR3 is CASSSDRGYAFF. The CDR3 DNA is TGTGCCAGCAGCTCGGACAGGGGATACGCTTTCTTT.

The chain employs TRBV4-1 and TRBJ1-5, with D unclear. This CDR3 comprises 13 residues. Germline lookup yields CDR1 MGHRA and CDR2 YSYEKL. Trimming removed 0 bases from V and 7 bases from J, with 7 bases in between. CDR3 region: CASSQEKSQPQHF. DNA for the CDR3: TGCGCCAGCAGCCAAGAAAAGAGCCAGCCCCAGCATTTT.

This chain uses TRBV11-2 with TRBJ1-3; D gene uncertain. The CDR3 length is 16 residues. The germline CDR1 and CDR2 sequences are SGHAT and FQNNGV. The V end lost 5 bases, the J end lost 0 bases, and 14 bases lay between the germline ends. CDR3 amino acids: CASSPLSGLSGNTIYF. CDR3 coding DNA: TGTGCCAGCAGCCCCTTAAGTGGCCTCTCTGGAAACACCATATATTTT.

This clonotype has a count of ten or more. DNA for the CDR3: TGTGCCAGCAGGGGGACAGGGGGGAATGAAAAACTGTTTTTT. Protein product: CASRGTGGNEKLFF. The J gene is TRBJ1-4, the V gene TRBV6-1; 11 bases map to TRBD1. Germline values: CDR1 MNHNS, CDR2 SASEGT. V was clipped by 6 bases and J by 5 bases; unmatched bases: 2. The CDR3 sequence is 14 residues long.

This clonotype was observed at least ten times. The rearrangement uses TRBV28 and TRBJ2-7; TRBD1 might be the D (6 bases). Between the trimmed V and J ends, which lost 6 bases and 2 bases, there was a span of 14 bases. This CDR3 has 14 residues. Germline CDR1 MDHEN, CDR2 SYDVKM. CDR3: CASRPGHPPYEQYF. CDR3 DNA: TGTGCCAGCAGACCGGGACACCCCCCCTACGAGCAGTACTTC. Full variable domain (missing parts from reference TRBV28 and TRBJ2-7): DVKVTQSSRYLVKRTGEKVFLECVQDMDHENMFWYRQDPGLGLRLIYFSYDVKMKEKGDIPEGYSVSREKKERFSLILESASTNQTSMYLCASRPGHPPYEQYFGPGTRLTVT.

The sample holds many counts of this clonotype. The V gene is TRBV7-9, the J gene TRBJ1-6; D unresolved. Germline CDR1 is SEHNR and CDR2 is FQNEAQ (reference sequence). The CDR3 is 15 amino acids. Trimming removed 2 bases from V and 11 bases from J, with 16 bases in between. CDR3 bases: TGTGCCAGCAGCTTACTGGGAGGAGGATCCCCACCCCTCCACTTT. This encodes CASSLLGGGSPPLHF.

The V gene is TRBV19, the J gene TRBJ1-5; a possible D gene is TRBD1 (5 bases). This CDR3 is built from 14 residues. V was pared by 2 bases and J by 7 bases, with 12 bases between. CDR1 and CDR2 (germline): LNHDA, SQIVND (reference sequence). CDR3 coding DNA: TGTGCCAGTAGTATAACAGGTTCGCGGCAGCCCCAGCATTTT. It encodes CASSITGSRQPQHF. The variable domain in full, completed from reference TRBV19 and TRBJ1-5, reads DGGITQSPKYLFRKEGQNVTLSCEQNLNHDAMYWYRQDPGQGLRLIYYSQIVNDFQKGDIAEGYSVSREKKESFPLTVTSAQKNPTAFYLCASSITGSRQPQHFGDGTRLSIL.

This clonotype was recorded at least ten times. V and J are TRBV7-2 and TRBJ2-7; 12 nucleotides match TRBD1. After removal of 0 bases from V and 5 bases from J, the junction contained 2 bases not matched to a gene. Germline lookup yields CDR1 SGHTA and CDR2 FQGNSA. The CDR3 covers 15 residues. DNA of the CDR3: TGTGCCAGCAGCTTAGCGGGACAGGGGGCTAACGAGCAGTACTTC. Protein product: CASSLAGQGANEQYF.

At least ten counts were recorded for this clonotype. The chain couples TRBV28 to TRBJ1-2; D unclear. The V end was cut by 1 base, the J end by 0 bases, with 12 bases between. This CDR3 has 16 amino acids. Germline lookup yields CDR1 MDHEN and CDR2 SYDVKM. DNA for the CDR3: TGTGCCAGCAGTTTATTGGGAGCCTCGGCTAACTATGGCTACACCTTC. This encodes CASSLLGASANYGYTF.

On this clonotype itself: Lacking the conserved final phenylalanine or tryptophan, this CDR3 likely reflects a read error. The chain couples TRBV6-1 to TRBJ1-3, with 10 bases identical to TRBD1. Per germline, CDR1 MNHNS and CDR2 SASEGT. V dropped 6 bases and J dropped 1; count of bases not matched to a gene: 12. The CDR3 runs to 18 residues. The CDR3 here is CASRTGQGRPLSGNTIYS. The CDR3 DNA follows: TGTGCCAGCAGGACGGGACAGGGGAGACCCCTGTCTGGAAACACCATATATTCT.

This clonotype was counted ten times or more. This CDR3 reads CASSIQGAWETQYF. CDR3 coding DNA: TGTGCCAGCAGCATACAGGGGGCGTGGGAGACCCAGTACTTC. This chain joins TRBV9 and TRBJ2-5, with 9 nucleotides matching TRBD1. The V and J ends lost 4 bases and 5 bases, in that order; junction bases with no gene match: 6. Germline-derived CDR1 and CDR2 are SGDLS and YYNGEE. The CDR3 contains 14 residues.

Ten or more counts support this clonotype. The rearrangement joins TRBV4-1 to TRBJ1-5; D remains unclear. Deletions cut 0 bases from V and 7 bases from J, with 10 bases between. In germline, CDR1 is MGHRA, CDR2 YSYEKL. The CDR3 runs 14 residues. CDR3 amino acids: CASSQEQYVQPQHF. CDR3 coding DNA: TGCGCCAGCAGCCAAGAACAGTATGTGCAGCCCCAGCATTTT.

This clonotype has ten or more counts. This rearrangement joins TRBV28 to TRBJ2-7; 8 nucleotides match TRBD1. The CDR3 covers 14 residues. Germline V gives CDR1 MDHEN, CDR2 SYDVKM. J lost 0 bases, V lost 7 bases, and 5 bases had no gene match. Here the CDR3 DNA reads TGTGCCAGCAAGACAGGGGCCAGCTCCTACGAGCAGTACTTC. This codes for CASKTGASSYEQYF.

This clonotype was observed at least ten times. The J gene is TRBJ1-3, the V gene TRBV3-1; D gene ambiguous. V was shortened by 4 bases and J by 7 bases, with 11 bases between the two germline ends. The length of the CDR3 is 13 residues. From germline, CDR1 is LGHDT and CDR2 YNNKEL (reference sequence). CDR3 protein: CASSRLSGNTIYF. The CDR3 nucleotides are TGTGCCAGCAGCCGACTATCCGGGAACACCATATATTTT.

This clonotype was observed a handful of times. Possible read error: a much larger clone is one base away. This chain uses TRBV7-9 with TRBJ1-4; D might be TRBD1 (5 bases). Germline values: CDR1 SEHNR, CDR2 FQNEAQ (reference sequence). V was pared by 5 bases and J by 0 bases, with 7 bases between. This CDR3 spans 14 amino acids. The CDR3 DNA reads TGTGCCAGCAGCCAGACAGCAACTAATGAAAAACTGTTTTTT. It specifies CASSQTATNEKLFF.